This is a list of T cell receptor beta chains from one sample in a study of blood T cell repertoires in COVID-19. Assay used: immunoSEQ multiplex PCR; TCRdb lists only in-frame clones, some missing. The sample includes 250,000 to 300,000 clones, roughly 85% of them seen just once. Input material: peripheral blood. The origin of the receptors is a man in his forties or fifties with active or convalescent COVID-19. Both conserved end residues are part of each CDR3. D genes are given only for firm matches.

>TRBD1|TRBJ1-3|TRBV9
CASSVGDRDGNTIYF
>TRBD2|TRBJ2-1|TRBV24-1
CATSDATRTSGRVEEQFF
>TRBD1|TRBJ1-1|TRBV18
CASSPKRGQGGVNTEAFF
>.|TRBJ2-5|TRBV29-1
CSVIGTLQETQYF
>TRBD2|TRBJ2-5|TRBV5-1
CASSQGTGGETQYF
>TRBD2|TRBJ2-7|TRBV11-1
CASSLGTSGIYEQYF
>TRBD1|TRBJ1-1|TRBV4-1
CASSPWTGRNTEAFF
>.|TRBJ2-7|TRBV27
CASSLSAREMYRAHEQYF
>.|TRBJ2-5|TRBV29-1
CSVDGHEETQYF
>.|TRBJ2-3|TRBV29-1
CSVATGPGTQYF
>.|TRBJ1-5|TRBV5-5
CASSPEGGGARQPQHF
>TRBD1|TRBJ1-2|TRBV5-4
CASSFPGQASYGYTF
>TRBD2|TRBJ2-5|TRBV10-2
CASNLAGAGETQYF
>.|TRBJ1-6|TRBV25-1
CASSREGRGNSPLHF
>TRBD2|TRBJ2-1|TRBV3-1/TRBV3-2
CASSQGRLAGYNEQFF
>.|TRBJ2-5|TRBV2
CASSEWSSRGSETQYF
>TRBD2|TRBJ2-3|TRBV12-5
CASGSMSGLNTQYF
>.|TRBJ1-2|TRBV6-6
CASSDGTYYGYTF
>.|TRBJ2-2|TRBV27
CASSLTWLSGSPTTGELFF
>.|TRBJ1-4|TRBV29-1
CSVLMEDEKLFF
>.|TRBJ1-4|TRBV4-1
CASSQDAGGGAANEKLFF
>.|TRBJ1-3|TRBV7-8
CASSSSTAGFSYSGNTIYF
>.|TRBJ1-5|TRBV19
CASSISREQPQHF
>TRBD1|TRBJ1-2|TRBV4-1
CASSQGRTGTGRLANYGYTF
>.|TRBJ1-2|TRBV28
CATRVRSYGYTF
>TRBD2|TRBJ2-7|TRBV3-1/TRBV3-2
CASSQDWGALAGVHEQYF
>.|TRBJ1-5|TRBV28
CASTGGVFPVNQPQHF
>TRBD2|TRBJ2-1|TRBV5-1
CASSLTRLAGAFYEQFF
>.|TRBJ2-2|TRBV5-6
CASSLGTANTGELFF
>.|TRBJ2-2|TRBV28
CASSSLVDTGELFF
>.|TRBJ2-7|TRBV29-1
CSVEGLSYEQYF
>TRBD2|TRBJ2-1|TRBV9
CASSPSGSSYNEQFF
>.|TRBJ2-1|TRBV7-2
CASSLARQYNEQFF
>.|TRBJ2-1|TRBV28
CASSKQPVHNEQFF
>TRBD2|TRBJ2-3|TRBV11-3
CASSLGLAGADTQYF
>.|TRBJ2-4|TRBV28
CASSQRSAKNIQYF
>.|TRBJ2-7|TRBV2
CASSREGTPFEQYF
>.|TRBJ2-3|TRBV19
CASSDPRGRGTDTQYF
>TRBD2|TRBJ2-1|TRBV6-4
CASSEGLAETNEQFF
>.|TRBJ1-1|TRBV28
CASSLLGGRTEAFF
>TRBD2|TRBJ2-5|TRBV19
CASIASGRAGETQYF
>TRBD2|TRBJ2-5|TRBV2
CASSLGLAGPQETQYF
>TRBD1|TRBJ1-2|TRBV19
CASSIQGAYYGYTF
>.|TRBJ2-6|TRBV7-6
CASSPPGYSGANVLTF
>TRBD2|TRBJ2-1|TRBV2
CASSERSSSGSNEQFF
>TRBD2|TRBJ2-3|TRBV5-1
CASSLDRGGSLSDTQYF